This entry lists 17 T cell receptor beta chains sequenced from one sample in a study of T cell responses to AZD1222 COVID-19 vaccine. Method: immunoSEQ multiplex PCR; TCRdb's copy keeps in-frame clones and lacks some. Counted here are 100,000 to 150,000 clones, roughly 85% occurring once; the ten biggest clones make up 7.6%. The starting material was peripheral blood, obtained on day 0 of AZD1222 vaccination. Receptors were obtained from an adult in good health.

V gene TRBV5-4 combines with J gene TRBJ1-2; 9 bases fit TRBD1. The CDR3 covers 15 residues. In germline, CDR1 is SGHNT, CDR2 YYREEE (reference sequence). Trimming removed 4 bases from V and 4 bases from J; junction bases left unmatched: 8. The CDR3 sequence: CASSTTQGAGYGYTF. The CDR3 DNA reads as TGTGCCAGCAGCACAACACAGGGGGCTGGCTATGGCTACACCTTC.

This chain links TRBV5-1 with TRBJ1-5, with D unresolved. The V end was cut by 4 bases, the J end by 7 bases, with 12 bases between. Germline V gene sequence: CDR1 SGHRS, CDR2 YFSETQ. The CDR3 sequence is 13 residues long. CDR3 sequence (DNA): TGCGCCAGCAGCAATGATGGCCCCCAGCCCCAGCATTTT. This encodes CASSNDGPQPQHF. Using reference TRBV5-1 and TRBJ1-5 for the parts outside the CDR3, the full variable domain is KAGVTQTPRYLIKTRGQQVTLSCSPISGHRSVSWYQQTPGQGLQFLFEYFSETQRNKGNFPGRFSGRQFSNSRSEMNVSTLELGDSALYLCASSNDGPQPQHFGDGTRLSIL.

This clone was observed a handful of times. V is TRBV10-1 and J is TRBJ2-1; 15 positions match TRBD2. This CDR3 has 19 amino acids. Germline V gene sequence: CDR1 WNHNN, CDR2 SYGVQD (reference sequence). Trimming at V came to 7 bases and at J to 2 bases, leaving 12 bases not matched to a gene. CDR3 amino acids: CASNTHRTSGGDTYNEQFF. In nucleotides, the CDR3 is TGCGCCAGCAATACGCACCGGACTAGCGGGGGGGATACCTACAATGAGCAGTTCTTC.

The V call is TRBV30, the J call TRBJ2-3; 8 bases match TRBD1. Germline CDR1 reads GTSNPN; CDR2 reads SVGIG (reference sequence). J lost 0 bases, V lost 2 bases, and 4 bases had no gene match. The CDR3 has 15 amino acids. The CDR3 region has the DNA TGTGCCTGGAGTCAAGGACAGGGCAGCACAGATACGCAGTATTTT. Amino acids: CAWSQGQGSTDTQYF.

This clone has more than one count but fewer than ten. The chain uses TRBV30 and TRBJ2-1; unclear D gene. V gave up 1 base and J gave up 10 bases, with 8 bases separating them. CDR1 and CDR2 from the germline V gene are GTSNPN and SVGIG (reference sequence). The CDR3 totals 11 residues. The CDR3: CAWSGKLEQFF. The CDR3 DNA follows: TGTGCCTGGAGTGGGAAGTTGGAGCAGTTCTTC.

This chain joins TRBV27 and TRBJ2-7; TRBD2 matches 7 bases. CDR3 size: 22 residues. Germline lookup yields CDR1 MNHEY and CDR2 SMNVEV (reference sequence). Trimming at V came to 2 bases and at J to 0 bases, leaving 25 bases not matched to a gene. The CDR3 protein is CASSLRTSSGTTTTRSSYEQYF. The CDR3 coding sequence is TGTGCCAGCAGTTTAAGGACTTCAAGCGGGACCACGACAACTCGGAGCTCCTACGAGCAGTACTTC.

The chain uses TRBV1 and TRBJ2-5; TRBD2 is the table's D call and was not checked against the DNA. TRBV1 has pseudogene status. The CDR3 sequence is 23 residues long. The CDR3 protein is CTSSQDGFTTGTHAGEFMETQYF. CDR3 nucleotides: TGCACCAGCAGCCAAGATGGGTTCACCACCGGGACTCATGCTGGGGAGTTTATGGAGACCCAGTACTTC.

V and J are TRBV28 and TRBJ2-5, with a tentative D call TRBD1 (5 bases). The CDR3 sequence is 15 residues long. Germline V gene lookup returns CDR1 MDHEN and CDR2 SYDVKM. Between the trimmed V and J ends, which lost 4 bases and 4 bases, there was a span of 16 bases. The CDR3 sequence is CASSSPAQGGETQYF. The CDR3 DNA is TGTGCCAGCAGTTCCCCGGCCCAGGGCGGAGAGACCCAGTACTTC.

The genes are TRBV10-2 and TRBJ2-5, with TRBD2 as a possible D gene (5 bases). The CDR3 loop spans 14 amino acids. The V gene lost 3 bases and the J gene lost 5 bases, with 13 bases spanning the gap. The germline V gene encodes CDR1 WSHSY and CDR2 SAAADI. Here the CDR3 reads CASSDPISGETQYF. In DNA, the CDR3 is TGCGCCAGCAGTGACCCAATTTCGGGGGAGACCCAGTACTTC.

The CDR3 protein is CAWSGQLNQPQHF. As DNA, the CDR3 is TGTGCCTGGTCGGGACAGCTCAATCAGCCCCAGCATTTT. The chain uses TRBV30 and TRBJ1-5; 7 bases are shared with TRBD1. CDR3 length equals 13 residues. Per germline, CDR1 GTSNPN and CDR2 SVGIG (reference sequence). Germline trimming cut 5 bases from V and 3 bases from J; bases unmatched to any gene: 4. Full variable domain (outside the CDR3, taken from reference TRBV30 and TRBJ1-5): SQTIHQWPATLVQPVGSPLSLECTVEGTSNPNLYWYRQAAGRGLQLLFYSVGIGQISSEVPQNLSASRPQDRQFILSSKKLLLSDSGFYLCAWSGQLNQPQHFGDGTRLSIL.

The chain uses TRBV5-1 and TRBJ2-7, with TRBD2 matching over 7 bases. Germline trimming cut 2 bases from V and 5 bases from J; bases unmatched to any gene: 7. This CDR3 is 14 amino acids long. Looked up from germline, CDR1 is SGHRS and CDR2 is YFSETQ. In DNA, the CDR3 is TGCGCCAGCAGCTTCCTAGCGGCTATGGACGAGCAGTACTTC. Translated, it gives CASSFLAAMDEQYF.

The chain combines TRBV28 with TRBJ1-5; D uncertain. Germline CDR1 MDHEN, CDR2 SYDVKM. The CDR3 covers 13 residues. V gave up 5 bases and J gave up 6 bases, with 11 bases separating them. The CDR3 is CASSRDSSQPQHF. Written as DNA, the CDR3 is TGTGCCAGCAGTCGGGATAGTAGTCAGCCCCAGCATTTT.

The CDR3: CASYGGVRQETQYF. The CDR3 coding sequence is TGTGCCAGCTACGGGGGAGTCCGACAGGAGACCCAGTACTTC. V gene TRBV5-4 combines with J gene TRBJ2-5; maybe TRBD2 (6 bases). Germline assignment: CDR1 SGHNT and CDR2 YYREEE (reference sequence). The V end lost 7 bases, the J end lost 5 bases, and 18 bases lay between the germline ends. The CDR3 is 14 amino acids.

The J gene is TRBJ2-2, the V gene TRBV18, with 10 positions matching TRBD1. The germline V gene has CDR1 KGHSH and CDR2 LQKENI. The V segment lost 3 bases and the J segment 6 bases; nucleotides outside the gene matches: 7. The CDR3 is 16 amino acids. The CDR3 sequence: CASSPPGTGVAGELFF. DNA of the CDR3: TGTGCCAGCTCACCCCCTGGGACAGGGGTTGCCGGGGAGCTGTTTTTT.

This clone appeared a single time. The chain has TRBV18 and TRBJ2-5; 7 bases align to TRBD2. J lost 4 bases, V lost 3 bases, and 5 bases had no gene match. This CDR3 contains 14 residues. CDR1 is KGHSH and CDR2 is LQKENI in the germline V gene. In DNA, the CDR3 is TGTGCCAGCTCACCGGGGGGGACCGGAGAGACCCAGTACTTC. The encoded protein is CASSPGGTGETQYF.

The genes are TRBV2 and TRBJ1-5, with D uncertain. With 6 bases removed from V and 4 bases from J, the gap between germline ends came to 16 bases. CDR1 and CDR2 (germline): SNHLY, FYNNEI. The CDR3 sequence is 15 residues long. The CDR3 DNA is TGTGCCAGCAGCCTTCTTGGGATGGGGAATCAGCCCCAGCATTTT. As protein: CASSLLGMGNQPQHF.

The chain uses TRBV27 and TRBJ1-4; D remains ambiguous. CDR1 and CDR2 (germline): MNHEY, SMNVEV (reference sequence). CDR3 length: 14 amino acids. Trimming took off 4 bases at V and 8 bases at J, with 14 bases between the two ends. The chain's CDR3 is CASSSHGDREKLFF. The CDR3 nucleotides are TGTGCCAGCAGTTCTCATGGGGATAGGGAAAAACTGTTTTTT. The whole variable domain, filled in from reference TRBV27 and TRBJ1-4, reads EAQVTQNPRYLITVTGKKLTVTCSQNMNHEYMSWYRQDPGLGLRQIYYSMNVEVTDKGDVPEGYKVSRKEKRNFPLILESPSPNQTSLYFCASSSHGDREKLFFGSGTQLSVL.